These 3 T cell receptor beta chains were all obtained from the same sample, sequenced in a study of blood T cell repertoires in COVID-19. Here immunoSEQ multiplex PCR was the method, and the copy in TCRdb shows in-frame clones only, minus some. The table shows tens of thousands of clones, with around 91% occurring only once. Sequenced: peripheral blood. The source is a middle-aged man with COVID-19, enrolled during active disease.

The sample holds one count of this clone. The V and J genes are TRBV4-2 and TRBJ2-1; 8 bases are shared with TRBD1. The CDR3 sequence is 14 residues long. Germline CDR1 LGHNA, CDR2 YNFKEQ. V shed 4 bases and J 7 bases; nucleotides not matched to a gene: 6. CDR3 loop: CASSPSDRVNEQFF. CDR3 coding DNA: TGTGCCAGCAGCCCTTCGGACAGGGTGAATGAGCAGTTCTTC.

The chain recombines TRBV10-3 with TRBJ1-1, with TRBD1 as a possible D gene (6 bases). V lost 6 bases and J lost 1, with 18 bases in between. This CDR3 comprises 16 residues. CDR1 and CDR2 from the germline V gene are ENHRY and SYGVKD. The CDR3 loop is CAISEQPGHKNTEAFF. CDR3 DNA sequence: TGTGCCATCAGCGAGCAACCGGGACACAAGAACACTGAAGCTTTCTTT.

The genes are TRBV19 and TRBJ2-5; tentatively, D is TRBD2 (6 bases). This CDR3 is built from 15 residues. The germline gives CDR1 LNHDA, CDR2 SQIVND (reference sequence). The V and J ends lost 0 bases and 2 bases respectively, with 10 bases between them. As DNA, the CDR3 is TGTGCCAGTAGTATAGAGGAGGGACGGCAAGAGACCCAGTACTTC. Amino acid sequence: CASSIEEGRQETQYF.